This T cell receptor beta chain was retrieved from a study of siplizumab effects on memory and regulatory T cells. Whole-study results and caveats: Apparently more diverse than memory cells, naive T cells also seemed major alloresponse contributors. Mean Treg-derived proportions of mappable alloreactive CD4+ clones were 68.8% for siplizumab and around 29% for controls.

The repertoire was sequenced with immunoSEQ multiplex PCR; TCRdb's copy has only in-frame clones and lacks some. This sample has 99,000 or so clones; nearly 95% occur once, and the top ten carry roughly 0.59%. Points on this clone: Antigen unknown.

This CDR3 contains 14 residues. CDR1 and CDR2 from the germline V gene are SGHRS and YFSETQ. V shed 7 bases and J 2 bases; nucleotides not matched to a gene: 7. The TCR comes from a human donor in good health. This chain connects TRBV5-1 to TRBJ2-5, with 8 positions matching TRBD2. The sample taken for sequencing was Tregs sorted from blood. In DNA form, the CDR3 reads TGCGCCAGCGGTAGCGGGGCGGGACAAGAGACCCAGTACTTC. It specifies CASGSGAGQETQYF. Looking up the rest from reference TRBV5-1 and TRBJ2-5 gives the full variable domain: KAGVTQTPRYLIKTRGQQVTLSCSPISGHRSVSWYQQTPGQGLQFLFEYFSETQRNKGNFPGRFSGRQFSNSRSEMNVSTLELGDSALYLCASGSGAGQETQYFGPGTRLLVL.